This TCR beta chain was found in a study of regulatory T cells in long-lasting Graves disease (dated by TCRdb to the early 2020s). About the study as a whole: To count as having persistent Graves' disease, a patient had to have received antithyroid drug treatment for over 5 years with TSH receptor autoantibodies remaining persistently positive. Persistent Graves' disease patients were compared with newly diagnosed Graves' disease patients by peripheral blood TCR sequencing and RNA sequencing. The study was conducted in China and was registered as a clinical trial. A total of 33 samples were covered by TCR sequencing, comprising approximately 13 persistent and roughly 20 newly diagnosed Graves' disease patients. Antithyroid drugs had been taken for approximately 9.7 years on average by persistent Graves' disease patients in the clinical cohort.

Overall study outcomes, separate from this receptor: As a limitation, the authors acknowledged that the small sample size may reduce accuracy. Preferential use of TRBV28, TRBJ1-2 and TRBJ2-5 was observed in persistent disease, whereas TRBV20-1 and TRBJ2-1 were favored in newly diagnosed disease. A larger number of public clonotypes was shared among persistent patients (fewer than 3,000) than among newly diagnosed patients (more than 850). Compared with newly diagnosed patients, patients with persistent Graves' disease had lower TCR Shannon entropy and fewer highly expanded clones, which suggests clonal expansion. Only the TCR beta chain was sequenced and analyzed. Peripheral blood alone was examined, since thyroid tissue, which constituted the primary lesion, could not be accessed.

The time point label, as the study defines it: persistent/refractory GD, antithyroid drugs over 5 years with positive TRAb. For both TCR sequencing and RNA sequencing, RNA was extracted from PBMCs using TRIzol. The diagnosis of Graves' disease was made according to American Thyroid Association guidelines. Patients were recruited from an endocrinology department in Xi'an, China. Each patient gave about 10 milliliters of peripheral blood, collected in an EDTA anticoagulant tube. Ficoll Paque Plus density gradient separation was used to isolate PBMCs, and no further T cell sorting was performed. An Agilent 2100 Bioanalyzer and agarose gel were used to assess RNA quality, and a NanoDrop 2000 was used to measure RNA concentration. Trimming removed 3 bases from V and 2 bases from J; the gene matches leave 7 bases unexplained. CDR1 DFQATT and CDR2 SNEGSKA are derived from the germline V gene (reference sequence). From its cysteine to its phenylalanine, the CDR3 spans 15 amino acids. The CDR3 DNA has 45 bases and is translated from base 1.

With respect to this clonotype: This receptor's antigen is unknown. The input lacks base qualities; no much larger clone sits a single base away.

Libraries were built with multiplex PCR. The run used an Illumina HiSeq 4000. iRepertoire HTBI primers and Arm-PCR amplification of CDR3 regions were used to construct TCR beta libraries. Before sequencing, the PCR products went through gel purification. The source study handled its data this way. Gene usage analysis of CDR3 amino acid clonotypes relied on the roughly 60 TRBV and more than twelve TRBJ segments identified across samples. Filtered high-quality paired reads were merged into contigs using COPE and FqMerger. Contigs were aligned with BLAST to IMGT TRBV, TRBD and TRBJ reference genes, and CDR3 was defined per IMGT. Highly expanded clones were defined as clonotypes with a frequency above 0.1%. Shannon entropy served as the measure of repertoire diversity, while the Gini coefficient captured V-J evenness. Public clonotypes were defined as clonotypes shared by more than one individual. TCRdb reanalyzed the raw reads on its own, using fastp at Q25 for trimming and MiXCR for clone calling, and kept in-frame beta chains. Entries are consolidated by CDR3 protein sequence, retaining the most common genes and DNA. Here the V and J calls rest on TCRdb's processing, not on the authors' analysis. Present in this sample are hundreds of thousands of distinct CDR3 sequences, less than 25% of which were seen just once. The top ten constitute around 20% of the sample.

The sample consisted of peripheral blood mononuclear cells (PBMCs), taken when the disease was refractory, from a patient treated with antithyroid drugs. This TCR was sampled from a female donor with Graves disease. The sequence is built from TRBV20-1 and TRBJ2-3, with 8 middle bases fitting TRBD2. The nucleotides are TGCAGTGCTAGTGGGGGACTAGTAAACACAGATACGCAGTATTTT. Its product reads: CSASGGLVNTDTQYF.